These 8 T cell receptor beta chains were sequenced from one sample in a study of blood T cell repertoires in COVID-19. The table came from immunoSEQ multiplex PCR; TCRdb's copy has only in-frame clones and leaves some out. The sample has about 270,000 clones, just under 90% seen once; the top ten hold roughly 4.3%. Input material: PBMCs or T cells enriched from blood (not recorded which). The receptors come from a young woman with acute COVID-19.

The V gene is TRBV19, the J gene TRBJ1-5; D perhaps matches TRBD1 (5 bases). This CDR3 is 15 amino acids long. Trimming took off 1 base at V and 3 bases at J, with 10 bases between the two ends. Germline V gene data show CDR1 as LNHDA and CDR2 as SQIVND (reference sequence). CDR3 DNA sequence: TGTGCCAGTAGTATAGGGCAGGGATACAATCAGCCCCAGCATTTT. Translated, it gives CASSIGQGYNQPQHF.

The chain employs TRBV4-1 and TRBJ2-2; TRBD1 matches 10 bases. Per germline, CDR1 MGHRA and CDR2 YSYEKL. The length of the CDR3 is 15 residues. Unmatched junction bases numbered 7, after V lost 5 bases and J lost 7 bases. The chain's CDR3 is CASSSDRGLSGELFF. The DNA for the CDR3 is TGCGCCAGCAGCAGCGACAGGGGGCTGAGCGGGGAGCTGTTTTTT.

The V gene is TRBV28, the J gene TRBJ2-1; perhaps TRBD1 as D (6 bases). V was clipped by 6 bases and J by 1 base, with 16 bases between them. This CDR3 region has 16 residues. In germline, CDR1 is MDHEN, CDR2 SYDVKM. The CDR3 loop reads CASSFVTGISYNEQFF. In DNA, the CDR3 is TGTGCCAGCAGCTTCGTAACAGGGATATCCTACAATGAGCAGTTCTTC.

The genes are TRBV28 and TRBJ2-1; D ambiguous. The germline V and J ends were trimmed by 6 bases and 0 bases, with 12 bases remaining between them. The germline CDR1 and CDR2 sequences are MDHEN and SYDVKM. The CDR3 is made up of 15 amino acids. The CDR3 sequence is CASRERLSSYNEQFF. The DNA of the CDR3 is TGTGCCAGCAGAGAGAGACTGAGCTCCTACAATGAGCAGTTCTTC.

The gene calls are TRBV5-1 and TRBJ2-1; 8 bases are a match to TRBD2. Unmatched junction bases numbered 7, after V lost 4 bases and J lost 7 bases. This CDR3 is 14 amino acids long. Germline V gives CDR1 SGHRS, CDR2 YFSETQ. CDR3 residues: CASSPGLGKNEQFF. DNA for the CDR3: TGCGCCAGCAGCCCGGGACTAGGAAAGAATGAGCAGTTCTTC.

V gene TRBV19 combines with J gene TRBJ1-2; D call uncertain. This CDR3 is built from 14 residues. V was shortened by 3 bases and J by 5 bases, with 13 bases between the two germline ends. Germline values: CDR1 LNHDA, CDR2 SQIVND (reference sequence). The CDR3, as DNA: TGTGCCAGTAGTATGGCGGATTTTAAATATGGCTACACCTTC. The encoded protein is CASSMADFKYGYTF.

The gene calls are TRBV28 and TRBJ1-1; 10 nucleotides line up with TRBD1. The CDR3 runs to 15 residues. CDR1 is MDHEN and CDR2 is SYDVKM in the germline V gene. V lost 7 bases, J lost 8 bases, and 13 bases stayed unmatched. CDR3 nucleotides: TGTGCCAGCATACCAAGGGGGACAGGGGTTTCGGAAGCTTTCTTT. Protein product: CASIPRGTGVSEAFF.

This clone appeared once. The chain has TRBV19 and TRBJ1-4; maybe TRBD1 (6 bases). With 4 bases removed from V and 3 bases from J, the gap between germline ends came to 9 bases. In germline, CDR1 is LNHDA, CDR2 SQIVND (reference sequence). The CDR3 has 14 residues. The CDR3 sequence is CASSKQGANEKLFF. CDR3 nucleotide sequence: TGTGCCAGTAGTAAACAGGGAGCTAATGAAAAACTGTTTTTT.